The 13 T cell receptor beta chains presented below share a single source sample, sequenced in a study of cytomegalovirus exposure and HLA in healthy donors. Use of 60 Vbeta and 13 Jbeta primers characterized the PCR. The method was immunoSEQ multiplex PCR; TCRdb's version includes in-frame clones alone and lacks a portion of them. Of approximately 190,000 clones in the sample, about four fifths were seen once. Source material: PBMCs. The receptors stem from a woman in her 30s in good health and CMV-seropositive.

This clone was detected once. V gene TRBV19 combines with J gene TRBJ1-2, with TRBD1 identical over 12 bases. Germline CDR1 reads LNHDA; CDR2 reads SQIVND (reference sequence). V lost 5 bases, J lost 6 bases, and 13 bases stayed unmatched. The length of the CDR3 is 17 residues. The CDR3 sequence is CASSDPGQGAFMDGYTF. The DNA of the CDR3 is TGTGCCAGTAGTGATCCGGGACAGGGGGCTTTCATGGATGGCTACACCTTC.

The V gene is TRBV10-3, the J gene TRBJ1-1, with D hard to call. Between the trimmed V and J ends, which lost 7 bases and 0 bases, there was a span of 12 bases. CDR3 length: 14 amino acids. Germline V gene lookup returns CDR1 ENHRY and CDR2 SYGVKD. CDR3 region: CAINHDNLNTEAFF. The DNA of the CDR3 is TGTGCCATCAATCATGACAACTTGAACACTGAAGCTTTCTTT.

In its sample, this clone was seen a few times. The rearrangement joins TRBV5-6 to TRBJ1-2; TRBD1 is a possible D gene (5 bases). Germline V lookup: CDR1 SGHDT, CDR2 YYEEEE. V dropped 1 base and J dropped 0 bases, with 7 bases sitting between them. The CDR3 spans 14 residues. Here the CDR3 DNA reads TGTGCCAGCAGCTTGCGACAGACTAACTATGGCTACACCTTC. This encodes CASSLRQTNYGYTF.

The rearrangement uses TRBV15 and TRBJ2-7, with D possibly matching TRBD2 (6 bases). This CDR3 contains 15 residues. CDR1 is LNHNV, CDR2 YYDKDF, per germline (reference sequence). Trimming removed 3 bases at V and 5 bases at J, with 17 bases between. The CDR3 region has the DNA TGTGCCACCAGCAGGGGGGGAGTTATTGCGGACGAGCAGTACTTC. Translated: CATSRGGVIADEQYF.

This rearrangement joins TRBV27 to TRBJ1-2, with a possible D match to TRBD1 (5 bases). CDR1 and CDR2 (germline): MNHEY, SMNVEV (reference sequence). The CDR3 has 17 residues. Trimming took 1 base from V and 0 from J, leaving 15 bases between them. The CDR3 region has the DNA TGTGCCAGCAGTTTATGGGGCCCGACAGCCACTAACTATGGCTACACCTTC. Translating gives CASSLWGPTATNYGYTF.

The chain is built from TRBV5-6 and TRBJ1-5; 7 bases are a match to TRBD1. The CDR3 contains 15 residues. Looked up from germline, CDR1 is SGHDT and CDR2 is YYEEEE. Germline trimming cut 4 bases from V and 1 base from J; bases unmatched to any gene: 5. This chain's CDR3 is CASSKTGLSNQPQHF. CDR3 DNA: TGTGCCAGCAGCAAGACAGGGTTGAGCAATCAGCCCCAGCATTTT.

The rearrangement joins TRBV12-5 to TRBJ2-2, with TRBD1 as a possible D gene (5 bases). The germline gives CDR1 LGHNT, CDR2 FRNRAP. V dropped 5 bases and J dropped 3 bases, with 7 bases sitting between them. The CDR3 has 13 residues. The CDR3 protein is CASGLRDTGELFF. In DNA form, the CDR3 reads TGTGCTAGTGGTCTCAGGGACACCGGGGAGCTGTTTTTT.

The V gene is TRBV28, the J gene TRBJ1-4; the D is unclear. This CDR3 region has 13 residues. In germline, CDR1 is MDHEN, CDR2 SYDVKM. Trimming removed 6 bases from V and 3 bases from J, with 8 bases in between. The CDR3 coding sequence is TGTGCCAGCAGATCCGTAGCTAATGAAAAACTGTTTTTT. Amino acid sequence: CASRSVANEKLFF.

The CDR3 loop is CASKYIKDRGLELNTEAFF. DNA of the CDR3: TGTGCCAGCAAATATATAAAGGACAGGGGGCTCGAGTTGAACACTGAAGCTTTCTTT. The chain has TRBV2 and TRBJ1-1, with 11 bases identical to TRBD1. The V segment lost 7 bases and the J segment 0 bases; nucleotides outside the gene matches: 16. CDR1 and CDR2 from the germline V gene are SNHLY and FYNNEI. This CDR3 region has 19 residues.

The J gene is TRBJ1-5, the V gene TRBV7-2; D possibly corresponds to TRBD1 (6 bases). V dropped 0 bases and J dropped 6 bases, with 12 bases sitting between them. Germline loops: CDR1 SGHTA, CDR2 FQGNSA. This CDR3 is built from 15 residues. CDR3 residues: CASSLAGGPGQPQHF. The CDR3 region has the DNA TGTGCCAGCAGCTTAGCAGGGGGTCCGGGTCAGCCCCAGCATTTT.

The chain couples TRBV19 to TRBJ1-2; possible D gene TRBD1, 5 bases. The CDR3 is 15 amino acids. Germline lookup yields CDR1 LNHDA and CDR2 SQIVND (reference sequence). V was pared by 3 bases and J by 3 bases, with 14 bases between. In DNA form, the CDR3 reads TGTGCCAGTAGTATTGGAGGGACTGGTGACTATGGCTACACCTTC. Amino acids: CASSIGGTGDYGYTF.

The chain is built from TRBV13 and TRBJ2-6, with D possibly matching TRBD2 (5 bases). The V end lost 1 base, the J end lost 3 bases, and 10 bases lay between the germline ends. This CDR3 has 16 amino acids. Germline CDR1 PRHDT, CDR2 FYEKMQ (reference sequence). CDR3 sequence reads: CASSLVVSGGANVLTF. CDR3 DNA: TGTGCCAGCAGCTTAGTGGTGAGCGGTGGGGCCAACGTCCTGACTTTC.

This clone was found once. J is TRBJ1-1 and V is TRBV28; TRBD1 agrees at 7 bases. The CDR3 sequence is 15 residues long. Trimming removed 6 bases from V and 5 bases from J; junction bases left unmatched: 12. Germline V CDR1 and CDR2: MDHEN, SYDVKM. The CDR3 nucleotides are TGTGCCAGCAGCCTAGAATTGACAGGGAGGACTGAAGCTTTCTTT. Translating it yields CASSLELTGRTEAFF. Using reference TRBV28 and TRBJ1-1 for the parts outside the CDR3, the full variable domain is DVKVTQSSRYLVKRTGEKVFLECVQDMDHENMFWYRQDPGLGLRLIYFSYDVKMKEKGDIPEGYSVSREKKERFSLILESASTNQTSMYLCASSLELTGRTEAFFGQGTRLTVV.